This TCR beta chain appears in the sequencing data of a study of T cell responses to AZD1222 COVID-19 vaccine. Study results and caveats: Baseline seropositives among AZD1222 recipients totaled only 5 or 6.

Clones were sequenced by immunoSEQ multiplex PCR, and TCRdb holds only the in-frame ones, with some missing. Here the sample spans approximately 100,000 clones, less than 95% being singletons. Germline CDR1 and CDR2: SGHNT and YENEEA. The CDR3 contains 13 residues. The V gene end was trimmed by 6 bases and the J gene end by 5 bases; junction bases not matched to a gene: 5. This clone showed up just once. Its antigen is as yet unknown. The specimen was peripheral blood, collected on day 0 of AZD1222 vaccination. V usage is TRBV11-3 and J usage is TRBJ1-2, with 8 bases aligning to TRBD1. The receptor was isolated from an adult in good health. The DNA for the CDR3 is TGTGCCAGCAGTGGTGACAGGGGATATGGCTACACCTTC. This translates into CASSGDRGYGYTF.